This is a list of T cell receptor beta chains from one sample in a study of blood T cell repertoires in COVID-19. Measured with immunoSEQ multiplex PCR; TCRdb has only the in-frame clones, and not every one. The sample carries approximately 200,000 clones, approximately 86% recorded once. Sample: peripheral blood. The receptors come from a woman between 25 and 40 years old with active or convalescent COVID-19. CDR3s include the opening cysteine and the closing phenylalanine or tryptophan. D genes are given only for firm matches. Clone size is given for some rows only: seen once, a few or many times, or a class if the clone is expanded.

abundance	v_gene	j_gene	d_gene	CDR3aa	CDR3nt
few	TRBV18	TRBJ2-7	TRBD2	CASSRLAASGAVSSYEQYF	TGTGCCAGCTCACGACTGGCCGCTAGCGGGGCGGTAAGCTCCTACGAGCAGTACTTC
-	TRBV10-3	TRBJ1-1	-	CAVSQGMGTEAFF	TGTGCCGTATCCCAGGGAATGGGGACTGAAGCTTTCTTT
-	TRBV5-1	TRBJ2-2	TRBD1	CASSLGQGGTGELFF	TGCGCCAGCAGCTTGGGACAGGGGGGCACCGGGGAGCTGTTTTTT
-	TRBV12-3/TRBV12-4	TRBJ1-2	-	CASSFAENYGYTF	TGTGCCAGCAGTTTTGCGGAGAACTATGGCTACACCTTC
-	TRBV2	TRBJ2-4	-	CASSQRLVAKNIQYF	TGTGCCAGCAGTCAACGATTAGTAGCCAAAAACATTCAGTACTTC
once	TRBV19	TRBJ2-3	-	CASSIQRGSTDTQYF	TGTGCCAGTAGTATACAACGGGGGAGCACAGATACGCAGTATTTT
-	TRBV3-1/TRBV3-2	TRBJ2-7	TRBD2	CASSRRLADPYEQYF	TGTGCCAGCAGCCGTCGACTAGCGGATCCCTACGAGCAGTACTTC
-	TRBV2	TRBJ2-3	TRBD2	CASSNTGTSRDTQYF	TGTGCCAGCAGTAACACCGGGACTAGTAGAGATACGCAGTATTTT
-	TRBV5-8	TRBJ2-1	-	CASSLAGYDEQFF	TGTGCCAGCAGCTTGGCAGGGTACGATGAGCAGTTCTTC
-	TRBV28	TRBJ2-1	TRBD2	CASSMGTSGYNEQFF	TGTGCCAGCAGCATGGGGACTAGCGGGTACAATGAGCAGTTCTTC
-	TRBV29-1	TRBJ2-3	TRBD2	CSVGGLAGKTDTQYF	TGCAGCGTTGGGGGACTAGCGGGAAAGACAGATACGCAGTATTTT
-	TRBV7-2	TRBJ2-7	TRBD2	CASSLVFSGRDYEQYF	TGTGCCAGCAGCTTAGTGTTTAGCGGGAGGGATTACGAGCAGTACTTC
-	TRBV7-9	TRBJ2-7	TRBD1	CASSLLQPRQGPYEQYF	TGTGCCAGCAGCTTACTCCAACCGAGACAGGGGCCCTACGAGCAGTACTTC
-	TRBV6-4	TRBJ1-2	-	CASSDSYYGYTF	TGTGCCAGCAGTGACAGCTACTATGGCTACACCTTC
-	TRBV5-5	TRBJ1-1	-	CASSLVGGATGGAFF	TGTGCCAGCAGCTTGGTTGGGGGGGCTACCGGAGGAGCTTTCTTT
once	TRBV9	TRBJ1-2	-	CASSVAWDTSYGYTF	TGTGCCAGCAGCGTAGCCTGGGACACTTCCTATGGCTACACCTTC
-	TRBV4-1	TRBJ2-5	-	CASSPGGSETQYF	TGCGCCAGCAGCCCCGGGGGTTCCGAGACCCAGTACTTC
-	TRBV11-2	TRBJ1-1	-	CASSLGGRQAFF	TGTGCCAGCAGCCTTGGTGGCAGGCAAGCTTTCTTT
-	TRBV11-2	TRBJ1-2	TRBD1	CASSLQGAGGYTF	TGTGCCAGCAGCCTTCAGGGGGCGGGTGGCTACACCTTC
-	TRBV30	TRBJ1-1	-	CAWEDGALNTEAFF	TGTGCCTGGGAGGATGGGGCCTTGAACACTGAAGCTTTCTTT
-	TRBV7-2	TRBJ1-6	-	CASSQMTGAVSSSPLHF	TGTGCCAGCAGCCAGATGACAGGCGCGGTCTCAAGCTCACCCCTCCACTTT
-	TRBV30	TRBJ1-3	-	CAYHRGDPGNTIYF	TGTGCCTACCACCGGGGGGACCCAGGAAACACCATATATTTT
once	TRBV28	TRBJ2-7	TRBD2	CASGSPGLAGGSSYEQYF	TGTGCCAGCGGATCGCCGGGACTAGCGGGAGGGAGCTCCTACGAGCAGTACTTC
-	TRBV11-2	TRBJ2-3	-	CASSLIGGILTDTQYF	TGTGCCAGCAGCCTAATAGGCGGGATTCTAACAGATACGCAGTATTTT
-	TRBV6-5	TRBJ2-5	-	CASSKQWTEETQYF	TGTGCCAGCAGTAAACAATGGACAGAAGAGACCCAGTACTTC
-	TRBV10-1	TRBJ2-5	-	CASSRAAGQETQYF	TGCGCCTCTAGCAGAGCAGCCGGACAAGAGACCCAGTACTTC
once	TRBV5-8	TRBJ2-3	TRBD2	CASSLGLAGGTDTQYF	TGTGCCAGCAGCTTGGGGTTAGCGGGTGGCACAGATACGCAGTATTTT
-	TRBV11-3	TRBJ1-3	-	CASSFSGGQADTIYF	TGTGCCAGCAGCTTCTCTGGCGGGCAGGCGGACACCATATATTTT
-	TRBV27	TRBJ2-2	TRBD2	CASSEWSGSPGELFF	TGTGCCAGCTCGGAGTGGAGCGGGAGCCCCGGGGAGCTGTTTTTT
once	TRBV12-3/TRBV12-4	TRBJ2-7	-	CASSLVQGYEQYF	TGTGCCAGCAGTTTAGTCCAGGGCTACGAGCAGTACTTC
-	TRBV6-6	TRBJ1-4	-	CASSYPRTATNEKLFF	TGTGCCAGCAGTTACCCCAGGACAGCAACTAATGAAAAACTGTTTTTT
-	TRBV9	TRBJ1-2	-	CASSPGTQPFYGYTF	TGTGCCAGCAGCCCCGGGACACAGCCCTTCTATGGCTACACCTTC
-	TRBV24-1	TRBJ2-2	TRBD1	CATSDRTGATGELFF	TGTGCCACCAGTGACCGTACAGGGGCCACCGGGGAGCTGTTTTTT
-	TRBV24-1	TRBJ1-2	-	CATSDSQSEYLGYTF	TGTGCCACCAGTGATTCGCAATCGGAGTATCTTGGCTACACCTTC
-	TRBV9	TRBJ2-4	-	CASSGSLRGTKNIQYF	TGTGCCAGCAGCGGTAGTTTAAGGGGGACCAAAAACATTCAGTACTTC
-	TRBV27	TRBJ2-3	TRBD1	CASSYDRDLTDTQYF	TGTGCCAGCAGTTACGACAGGGACCTCACAGATACGCAGTATTTT
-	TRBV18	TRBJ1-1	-	CASSPPTGLLNTEAFF	TGTGCCAGCTCACCACCTACCGGTCTCCTGAACACTGAAGCTTTCTTT
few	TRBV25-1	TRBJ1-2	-	CASSESGLMKNYGYTF	TGTGCCAGCAGTGAATCCGGACTTATGAAGAACTATGGCTACACCTTC
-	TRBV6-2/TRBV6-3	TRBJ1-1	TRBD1	CASSPGGAGTEAFF	TGTGCCAGCAGTCCAGGGGGCGCAGGCACTGAAGCTTTCTTT
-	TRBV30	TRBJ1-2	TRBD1	CAWGRGTGSNYGYTF	TGTGCCTGGGGTAGGGGGACAGGTTCGAACTATGGCTACACCTTC